A selection of T cell receptor beta chains follows, all from one sample in a study of blood T cell repertoires in COVID-19. TCRdb keeps only in-frame clones here, not all; method: immunoSEQ multiplex PCR. The sample has about 60,000 clones, around 90% seen once. The sequencing input was peripheral blood. These receptors were collected from a man aged 45-65 years with active COVID-19. Both conserved end residues are part of each CDR3. The D gene is left open where the match is weak. The size entry is marked missing in some rows and otherwise reads once, few, many or a size class.

j_gene: TRBJ2-2; abundance: .; d_gene: .; len: 13; v_gene: TRBV7-8; CDR3aa: CAYGEVNTGELFF; CDR3nt: TGTGCCTATGGGGAGGTGAACACCGGGGAGCTGTTTTTT
j_gene: TRBJ1-1; abundance: .; d_gene: TRBD1; len: 13; v_gene: TRBV29-1; CDR3aa: CSVDRTGGREAFF; CDR3nt: TGCAGCGTCGACCGGACAGGGGGCCGGGAAGCTTTCTTT
j_gene: TRBJ2-6; abundance: once; d_gene: .; len: 16; v_gene: TRBV6-5; CDR3aa: CASSYVRLGGANVLTF; CDR3nt: TGTGCCAGCAGTTACGTCAGGTTGGGTGGGGCCAACGTCCTGACTTTC
j_gene: TRBJ1-1; abundance: .; d_gene: TRBD1; len: 13; v_gene: TRBV2; CDR3aa: CASEAGTATEAFF; CDR3nt: TGTGCCAGCGAAGCAGGGACAGCCACTGAAGCTTTCTTT
j_gene: TRBJ1-6; abundance: .; d_gene: .; len: 13; v_gene: TRBV20-1; CDR3aa: CSASGQMNSPLHF; CDR3nt: TGCAGTGCTAGTGGGCAGATGAATTCACCCCTCCACTTT
j_gene: TRBJ1-5; abundance: .; d_gene: .; len: 14; v_gene: TRBV19; CDR3aa: CASSIRGLNQPQHF; CDR3nt: TGTGCCAGTAGTATCAGGGGTCTCAATCAGCCCCAGCATTTT
j_gene: TRBJ1-1; abundance: once; d_gene: .; len: 13; v_gene: TRBV6-5; CDR3aa: CASRQGLNTEAFF; CDR3nt: TGTGCCAGCAGACAGGGTCTGAACACTGAAGCTTTCTTT
j_gene: TRBJ2-4; abundance: .; d_gene: TRBD2; len: 16; v_gene: TRBV19; CDR3aa: CASALPGGVAKNIQYF; CDR3nt: TGTGCCAGCGCTCTCCCCGGGGGGGTAGCCAAAAACATTCAGTACTTC
j_gene: TRBJ2-5; abundance: .; d_gene: TRBD2; len: 15; v_gene: TRBV5-5; CDR3aa: CASSLGLARGETQYF; CDR3nt: TGTGCCAGCAGCTTGGGACTAGCAAGGGGAGAGACCCAGTACTTC
j_gene: TRBJ2-3; abundance: .; d_gene: TRBD1; len: 14; v_gene: TRBV5-1; CDR3aa: CASSFGQDGDTQYF; CDR3nt: TGCGCCAGCAGCTTCGGACAGGATGGGGATACGCAGTATTTT
j_gene: TRBJ1-2; abundance: .; d_gene: .; len: 14; v_gene: TRBV9; CDR3aa: CASSVVTRGHGYTF; CDR3nt: TGTGCCAGCAGCGTAGTTACCAGGGGCCATGGCTACACCTTC
j_gene: TRBJ1-1; abundance: .; d_gene: TRBD1; len: 14; v_gene: TRBV7-2; CDR3aa: CASSLVRGRTEAFF; CDR3nt: TGTGCCAGCAGCTTAGTCAGGGGGCGCACTGAAGCTTTCTTT
j_gene: TRBJ2-2; abundance: .; d_gene: .; len: 14; v_gene: TRBV9; CDR3aa: CASTGGGYTGELFF; CDR3nt: TGTGCCAGCACGGGAGGGGGCTACACCGGGGAGCTGTTTTTT
j_gene: TRBJ2-3; abundance: .; d_gene: TRBD2; len: 16; v_gene: TRBV9; CDR3aa: CASSVVAGGAGYTQYF; CDR3nt: TGTGCCAGCAGCGTAGTGGCCGGGGGGGCCGGCTATACGCAGTATTTT
j_gene: TRBJ1-1; abundance: .; d_gene: TRBD1; len: 13; v_gene: TRBV6-5; CDR3aa: CASRGTGRTEAFF; CDR3nt: TGTGCCAGCAGGGGGACAGGAAGGACTGAAGCTTTCTTT
j_gene: TRBJ1-4; abundance: .; d_gene: .; len: 15; v_gene: TRBV10-3; CDR3aa: CAISSVTGKWEKLFF; CDR3nt: TGTGCCATCAGTTCGGTCACAGGGAAATGGGAAAAACTGTTTTTT
j_gene: TRBJ1-1; abundance: .; d_gene: .; len: 11; v_gene: TRBV5-6; CDR3aa: CASSLSYEAFF; CDR3nt: TGTGCCAGCAGCCTCTCGTATGAAGCTTTCTTT
j_gene: TRBJ1-1; abundance: .; d_gene: TRBD1; len: 15; v_gene: TRBV11-2; CDR3aa: CASSFTYRGDTEAFF; CDR3nt: TGTGCCAGCAGCTTCACCTACAGGGGTGACACTGAAGCTTTCTTT
j_gene: TRBJ2-5; abundance: .; d_gene: TRBD2; len: 16; v_gene: TRBV4-1; CDR3aa: CASSQVGGRGQETQYF; CDR3nt: TGCGCCAGCAGCCAAGTGGGAGGGAGGGGACAAGAGACCCAGTACTTC
j_gene: TRBJ2-7; abundance: .; d_gene: .; len: 12; v_gene: TRBV30; CDR3aa: CASSYRAYEQYF; CDR3nt: TGTGCCTCCTCGTACAGGGCCTACGAGCAGTACTTC
j_gene: TRBJ2-1; abundance: .; d_gene: TRBD2; len: 13; v_gene: TRBV6-5; CDR3aa: CATSGLAGGPQFF; CDR3nt: TGTGCCACGAGTGGGCTAGCGGGGGGTCCCCAGTTCTTC
j_gene: TRBJ2-7; abundance: few; d_gene: TRBD1; len: 16; v_gene: TRBV7-9; CDR3aa: CASSLAGTDYSYEQYF; CDR3nt: TGTGCCAGCAGCTTAGCCGGGACAGACTACTCCTACGAGCAGTACTTC
j_gene: TRBJ1-1; abundance: .; d_gene: .; len: 14; v_gene: TRBV10-3; CDR3aa: CAISAGGRLGEAFF; CDR3nt: TGTGCCATCAGTGCGGGGGGGCGCCTGGGTGAAGCTTTCTTT
j_gene: TRBJ1-2; abundance: .; d_gene: .; len: 12; v_gene: TRBV5-4; CDR3aa: CASSYRTGGYTF; CDR3nt: TGTGCCAGCAGCTACAGGACGGGTGGCTACACCTTC
j_gene: TRBJ2-3; abundance: .; d_gene: TRBD2; len: 17; v_gene: TRBV27; CDR3aa: CASSLGLAGETTDTQYF; CDR3nt: TGTGCCAGCAGTTTAGGGCTAGCGGGGGAAACCACAGATACGCAGTATTTT
j_gene: TRBJ2-7; abundance: few; d_gene: .; len: 11; v_gene: TRBV4-1; CDR3aa: CASSLEGEQYF; CDR3nt: TGCGCCAGCAGCCTCGAGGGCGAGCAGTACTTC
j_gene: TRBJ1-2; abundance: .; d_gene: .; len: 13; v_gene: TRBV19; CDR3aa: CASNPDTYSGYTF; CDR3nt: TGTGCCAGTAATCCCGACACATATTCCGGCTACACCTTC
j_gene: TRBJ2-7; abundance: few; d_gene: TRBD2; len: 14; v_gene: TRBV2; CDR3aa: CASNRPSGTYEQYF; CDR3nt: TGTGCCAGCAACCGGCCTAGCGGTACCTACGAGCAGTACTTC
j_gene: TRBJ2-5; abundance: few; d_gene: TRBD1; len: 15; v_gene: TRBV5-1; CDR3aa: CASSAQGGEWETQYF; CDR3nt: TGCGCCAGCAGCGCCCAAGGGGGCGAATGGGAGACCCAGTACTTC
j_gene: TRBJ1-1; abundance: once; d_gene: .; len: 14; v_gene: TRBV7-9; CDR3aa: CASRHRALNTEAFF; CDR3nt: TGTGCCAGCAGGCACAGGGCCTTGAACACTGAAGCTTTCTTT
j_gene: TRBJ1-3; abundance: .; d_gene: .; len: 13; v_gene: TRBV6-5; CDR3aa: CASNLHSLDTIYF; CDR3nt: TGTGCCAGCAACCTACACAGTCTGGACACCATATATTTT
j_gene: TRBJ1-4; abundance: .; d_gene: .; len: 16; v_gene: TRBV7-8; CDR3aa: CASTGSTVGGGEKLFF; CDR3nt: TGTGCCAGCACTGGAAGTACGGTAGGGGGTGGCGAAAAACTGTTTTTT
j_gene: TRBJ2-2; abundance: once; d_gene: .; len: 16; v_gene: TRBV21-1; CDR3aa: CASSKSGGNDAGELFF; CDR3nt: TGTGCCAGCAGCAAGTCGGGGGGTAACGACGCCGGGGAGCTGTTTTTT
j_gene: TRBJ2-7; abundance: .; d_gene: .; len: 15; v_gene: TRBV4-2; CDR3aa: CASRPRSESSYEQYF; CDR3nt: TGTGCCAGCAGACCGCGGTCGGAGAGCTCCTACGAGCAGTACTTC
j_gene: TRBJ2-7; abundance: .; d_gene: TRBD2; len: 15; v_gene: TRBV5-5; CDR3aa: CASSLLAGGPYEQYF; CDR3nt: TGTGCCAGCAGCTTACTAGCGGGGGGGCCGTACGAGCAGTACTTC
j_gene: TRBJ2-5; abundance: .; d_gene: .; len: 15; v_gene: TRBV5-1; CDR3aa: CASSLEVGRTETQYF; CDR3nt: TGCGCCAGCAGCTTGGAGGTGGGGCGAACGGAGACCCAGTACTTC
j_gene: TRBJ2-2; abundance: .; d_gene: TRBD1; len: 16; v_gene: TRBV18; CDR3aa: CASSPLRQGKAGELFF; CDR3nt: TGTGCCAGCTCACCACTTAGACAGGGGAAGGCCGGGGAGCTGTTTTTT
j_gene: TRBJ2-2; abundance: .; d_gene: .; len: 14; v_gene: TRBV3-1/TRBV3-2; CDR3aa: CASSPGVNTGELFF; CDR3nt: TGTGCCAGCAGCCCGGGGGTAAACACCGGGGAGCTGTTTTTT
j_gene: TRBJ1-5; abundance: .; d_gene: .; len: 13; v_gene: TRBV5-4; CDR3aa: CASSQGGNQPQHF; CDR3nt: TGTGCCAGCAGCCAGGGAGGTAATCAGCCCCAGCATTTT
j_gene: TRBJ1-2; abundance: .; d_gene: .; len: 15; v_gene: TRBV5-6; CDR3aa: CASSLIRLSDYGYTF; CDR3nt: TGTGCCAGCAGCTTGATCCGGTTGAGCGACTATGGCTACACCTTC
j_gene: TRBJ1-6; abundance: .; d_gene: TRBD1; len: 15; v_gene: TRBV11-2; CDR3aa: CASSLEGTGRSPLHF; CDR3nt: TGTGCCAGCAGCTTAGAGGGGACAGGGCGCTCACCCCTCCACTTT
j_gene: TRBJ2-1; abundance: once; d_gene: .; len: 13; v_gene: TRBV4-3; CDR3aa: CASSHGGEDEQFF; CDR3nt: TGCGCCAGCAGCCATGGTGGAGAGGATGAGCAGTTCTTC
j_gene: TRBJ1-1; abundance: .; d_gene: .; len: 15; v_gene: TRBV7-8; CDR3aa: CASRRVRGWGTEAFF; CDR3nt: TGTGCCAGCAGGCGCGTTAGGGGATGGGGCACTGAAGCTTTCTTT
j_gene: TRBJ2-1; abundance: .; d_gene: .; len: 15; v_gene: TRBV2; CDR3aa: CASREQGRQNNEQFF; CDR3nt: TGTGCCAGCAGAGAGCAGGGGCGCCAAAACAATGAGCAGTTCTTC
j_gene: TRBJ2-5; abundance: .; d_gene: .; len: 11; v_gene: TRBV10-2; CDR3aa: CASSPPGTQYF; CDR3nt: TGCGCCAGCAGCCCCCCCGGGACCCAGTACTTC
j_gene: TRBJ2-1; abundance: .; d_gene: .; len: 13; v_gene: TRBV7-2; CDR3aa: CASSLSRHNEQFF; CDR3nt: TGTGCCAGCAGCTTGTCCCGACATAATGAGCAGTTCTTC
j_gene: TRBJ1-5; abundance: .; d_gene: TRBD1; len: 16; v_gene: TRBV18; CDR3aa: CASSPQGQGVGQPQHF; CDR3nt: TGTGCCAGCTCACCACAGGGACAGGGGGTGGGTCAGCCCCAGCATTTT
j_gene: TRBJ2-1; abundance: .; d_gene: .; len: 15; v_gene: TRBV18; CDR3aa: CASSLSGLRYNEQFF; CDR3nt: TGTGCCAGCTCACTCTCCGGACTACGATACAATGAGCAGTTCTTC
j_gene: TRBJ2-7; abundance: few; d_gene: .; len: 13; v_gene: TRBV5-1; CDR3aa: CASSFAPGTTQYF; CDR3nt: TGCGCCAGCAGCTTCGCCCCCGGGACAACGCAGTACTTC
j_gene: TRBJ2-7; abundance: .; d_gene: TRBD1; len: 14; v_gene: TRBV18; CDR3aa: CASSPLDRAYEQYF; CDR3nt: TGTGCCAGCTCACCCCTGGACAGGGCCTACGAGCAGTACTTC
j_gene: TRBJ1-2; abundance: .; d_gene: .; len: 13; v_gene: TRBV6-5; CDR3aa: CASSPRATYGYTF; CDR3nt: TGTGCCAGCAGCCCCAGGGCCACCTATGGCTACACCTTC
j_gene: TRBJ2-7; abundance: .; d_gene: .; len: 15; v_gene: TRBV4-1; CDR3aa: CASSPSGVPSYEQYF; CDR3nt: TGCGCCAGCAGCCCGAGCGGTGTTCCGTCCTACGAGCAGTACTTC
j_gene: TRBJ2-2; abundance: .; d_gene: .; len: 13; v_gene: TRBV10-3; CDR3aa: CAVGEVLTGELFF; CDR3nt: TGTGCCGTTGGAGAGGTTTTGACCGGGGAGCTGTTTTTT
j_gene: TRBJ2-7; abundance: .; d_gene: .; len: 15; v_gene: TRBV6-2/TRBV6-3; CDR3aa: CASSYSAGSSYEQYF; CDR3nt: TGTGCCAGCAGTTACTCTGCGGGTTCATCCTACGAGCAGTACTTC
j_gene: TRBJ1-1; abundance: .; d_gene: .; len: 13; v_gene: TRBV6-5; CDR3aa: CASFTTMNTEAFF; CDR3nt: TGTGCCAGCTTTACGACTATGAACACTGAAGCTTTCTTT